A selection of T cell receptor beta chains follows, all from one sample in a study of blood T cell repertoires in COVID-19. Produced via immunoSEQ multiplex PCR; TCRdb's table is partial and in-frame only. The sample consists of about 82,000 clones, over 70% of them appearing once. Input material: peripheral blood. These receptors were taken from a woman aged 60-75 years with acute or convalescent COVID-19. Each CDR3 is given with its conserved first and last residue. The D gene is left open where the match is weak. Rows may omit the clone size; those that give it use once, few, many or a size class.

clone size | D gene | J gene | V gene | CDR3 DNA | CDR3 protein
NA | TRBD2 | TRBJ2-7 | TRBV6-5 | TGTGCCAGCAGTTACGTGCGGGAGCCGTCAGGCTACGAGCAGTACTTC | CASSYVREPSGYEQYF
NA | NA | TRBJ2-2 | TRBV3-1/TRBV3-2 | TGTGCCAGCAGCCGGGGACTGAACACCGGGGAGCTGTTTTTT | CASSRGLNTGELFF
once | NA | TRBJ1-2 | TRBV5-4 | TGTGCCAGCAGCGGTAGGGGGTTATATGGCTACACCTTC | CASSGRGLYGYTF
NA | TRBD1 | TRBJ2-7 | TRBV3-1/TRBV3-2 | TGTGCCAGCAGCCAAGGACTGGGACAGTCCTACGAGCAGTACTTC | CASSQGLGQSYEQYF
NA | NA | TRBJ1-3 | TRBV6-1 | TGTGCCAGCAGTGAAGGAGGGACAAGAAACACCATATATTTT | CASSEGGTRNTIYF
NA | NA | TRBJ2-2 | TRBV24-1 | TGTGCCACCAGTGATCACACACACAGGGAAACCGGGGAGCTGTTTTTT | CATSDHTHRETGELFF
NA | NA | TRBJ1-5 | TRBV2 | TGTGCCAGCAGGGAAGGTCGGAATCAGCCCCAGCATTTT | CASREGRNQPQHF
NA | NA | TRBJ1-2 | TRBV15 | TGTGCCACCAGCAGAGATCTAAGCAGACCGGAGTATTTGTACGGCTACACCTTC | CATSRDLSRPEYLYGYTF
NA | NA | TRBJ2-7 | TRBV7-9 | TGTGCCAGCAGCTTAGACGGGGGATCCTACGAGCAGTACTTC | CASSLDGGSYEQYF
NA | TRBD2 | TRBJ2-3 | TRBV5-8 | TGTGCCAGCAGCCTAAGACTAGCGGGGAGCACAGATACGCAGTATTTT | CASSLRLAGSTDTQYF
NA | TRBD1 | TRBJ2-7 | TRBV3-1/TRBV3-2 | TGTGCCAGCAGCCATCCTTGGACAGGGGGGCCCTACGAGCAGTACTTC | CASSHPWTGGPYEQYF
NA | NA | TRBJ1-2 | TRBV6-5 | TGTGCCACCATCAATACAGGGAGCTACTATGGCTACACCTTC | CATINTGSYYGYTF
NA | NA | TRBJ2-2 | TRBV5-4 | TGTGCCAGCAGCTTGGCACAGGGTGTGGACGGGGAGCTGTTTTTT | CASSLAQGVDGELFF
NA | NA | TRBJ1-1 | TRBV6-5 | TGTGCCAGCAGTTACCAAACTTCCACTGAAGCTTTCTTT | CASSYQTSTEAFF
NA | NA | TRBJ1-2 | TRBV28 | TGTGCCAGCAGTTCGGGAAACTATGGCTACACCTTC | CASSSGNYGYTF
NA | TRBD1 | TRBJ1-1 | TRBV6-2/TRBV6-3 | TGTGCCAGCAGTTACTCCGTGACAGGGGGCTCTGACACTGAAGCTTTCTTT | CASSYSVTGGSDTEAFF
NA | TRBD2 | TRBJ2-3 | TRBV7-2 | TGTGCCAGCAGCTTCGGGGGGGCCGGCACAGATACGCAGTATTTT | CASSFGGAGTDTQYF
NA | NA | TRBJ2-5 | TRBV5-1 | TGCGCCAGCAGCTTGGATATCGGCCAAGAGACCCAGTACTTC | CASSLDIGQETQYF
NA | TRBD2 | TRBJ2-1 | TRBV5-4 | TGTGCCAGCAGCTTTAGCGGGGGTTCCTACAATGAGCAGTTCTTC | CASSFSGGSYNEQFF
NA | TRBD2 | TRBJ2-2 | TRBV5-1 | TGCGCCAGCAGCTTTTGGCAGGGACTAGCGGGAGAGGGCAGGACCGGGGAGCTGTTTTTT | CASSFWQGLAGEGRTGELFF
NA | NA | TRBJ1-1 | TRBV11-1 | TGTGCCAGCAGCTTCGGGAGTTTGACTGAAGCTTTCTTT | CASSFGSLTEAFF
NA | NA | TRBJ1-1 | TRBV15 | TGTGCCACCAGCAGAGTGGGGGCCAAAGAAGCTTTCTTT | CATSRVGAKEAFF
NA | NA | TRBJ2-1 | TRBV11-3 | TGTGCCAGCAGCCCTGGGCGGGGCTACGGAGCCTACAATGAGCAGTTCTTC | CASSPGRGYGAYNEQFF
NA | NA | TRBJ1-3 | TRBV5-1 | TGCGCCAGCAGCCCCGGAGCCCCAGGGAACACCATATATTTT | CASSPGAPGNTIYF
NA | NA | TRBJ2-5 | TRBV5-1 | TGCGCCAGCAGAGGGGGTCAAGAGACCCAGTACTTC | CASRGGQETQYF
NA | NA | TRBJ1-1 | TRBV5-1 | TGCGCCAGCAGCTTGGCCCCGGGGAACACTGAAGCTTTCTTT | CASSLAPGNTEAFF
NA | NA | TRBJ1-1 | TRBV6-5 | TGTGCCAGCAGACTAGGTACTGAAGCTTTCTTT | CASRLGTEAFF
NA | TRBD1 | TRBJ1-1 | TRBV2 | TGTGCCAGCGAGGGACAGGTCCGGGGCGCCACTGAAGCTTTCTTT | CASEGQVRGATEAFF
NA | TRBD2 | TRBJ2-1 | TRBV24-1 | TGTGCCACCAGTGATTTGCCCGGGAGGGCCCGGGCAAATGAGCAGTTCTTC | CATSDLPGRARANEQFF
NA | TRBD2 | TRBJ2-2 | TRBV3-1/TRBV3-2 | TGTGCCAGCAGCCAAGTCTCTAGCGGAGTAAACACCGGGGAGCTGTTTTTT | CASSQVSSGVNTGELFF
few | TRBD1 | TRBJ1-5 | TRBV11-2 | TGTGCCAGCAGCGCCAACAGGGGAGGCAATCAGCCCCAGCATTTT | CASSANRGGNQPQHF
NA | NA | TRBJ1-1 | TRBV28 | TGTGCCAGCAGTTTCCCCGGGGGGATAAACACTGAAGCTTTCTTT | CASSFPGGINTEAFF
NA | NA | TRBJ2-7 | TRBV5-1 | TGCGCCAGCAGCTTGGGGCTGGATACTAACGTAAACTACGAGCAGTACTTC | CASSLGLDTNVNYEQYF
NA | TRBD2 | TRBJ2-2 | TRBV30 | TGTGCCTGGAGTCCTGTGGGACTAGAGGGGGAGCTGTTTTTT | CAWSPVGLEGELFF
NA | TRBD1 | TRBJ1-2 | TRBV4-2 | TGTGCCAGCAGCCCGACCCTCTTCCGGGACAGGGAAGGCTACACCTTC | CASSPTLFRDREGYTF
NA | NA | TRBJ2-7 | TRBV5-1 | TGCGCCAGCAGCGCCACTCAATTCTCCTACGAGCAGTACTTC | CASSATQFSYEQYF
NA | TRBD1 | TRBJ1-1 | TRBV2 | TGTGCCATCGTAGGCGGACAGGGGGCGACTGAAGCTTTCTTT | CAIVGGQGATEAFF